This is a list of T cell receptor beta chains from one sample in a study of response to subunit inactivated influenza vaccine. TCRdb redid the calling of the RT-PCR reads with MiXCR, one entry per CDR3 protein. The table shows around 470,000 distinct CDR3 sequences, with approximately 7.7% occurring only once. Material: PBMCs from blood, obtained less than 30 months after vaccination. Every receptor here comes from a man between 50 and 75 years old who received an inactivated influenza vaccine. CDR3s include the opening cysteine and the closing phenylalanine or tryptophan. A D gene is named only where the DNA matches it firmly. Expanded clones are given a class, and other clones once, few, many or no size at all.

V	D	J	size	DNA	CDR3
TRBV28	TRBD1	TRBJ1-2	NA	TGTGCCAGCACTTCTACAGGGGGGAACTATGGCTACACCTTC	CASTSTGGNYGYTF
TRBV5-4	TRBD2	TRBJ2-1	NA	TGTGCCAGCAGCTTTATCGCGGGGGGTCGCGGTGAGCAGTTCTTC	CASSFIAGGRGEQFF
TRBV11-2	NA	TRBJ2-7	few	TGTGCCAGCAGCTTAGCTAACGACTACGAGCAGTACTTC	CASSLANDYEQYF
TRBV5-1	NA	TRBJ1-2	many	TGCGCCAGCAGCTTGGAGGCAGGGGCGCGTTATGGCTACACCTTC	CASSLEAGARYGYTF
TRBV10-3	TRBD1	TRBJ1-2	few	TGTGCCATCAGCGACAGGGGGCGGGTTGGCTACACCTTC	CAISDRGRVGYTF
TRBV12-3/TRBV12-4	NA	TRBJ1-3	NA	TGTGCCAGCAGTTTCTGGGCGGTTGGAAACACCATATATTTT	CASSFWAVGNTIYF
TRBV20-1	NA	TRBJ1-5	few	TGCAGTGCAATCGGAAGTTTGGGCCCCCAGCATTTT	CSAIGSLGPQHF
TRBV28	TRBD1	TRBJ1-4	few	TGTGCCAGCAGACCCACAGGGGGTGGCGGTGAAAAACTGTTTTTT	CASRPTGGGGEKLFF
TRBV3-1	NA	TRBJ2-1	NA	TGTGCCAGCAGCTACAACTGGGGACCAATAAATGAGCAGTTCTTC	CASSYNWGPINEQFF
TRBV12-3/TRBV12-4	TRBD2	TRBJ2-1	NA	TGTGCCAGCAGTCCGTGGACTAGCGGAATTACCTACAATGAGCAGTTCTTC	CASSPWTSGITYNEQFF
TRBV11-2	TRBD2	TRBJ2-1	NA	TGTGCCAGCAGCTTAGCGGTTCTTAGCGGGACCGCACGGCAGTTCTTC	CASSLAVLSGTARQFF
TRBV20-1	TRBD1	TRBJ2-7	many	TGCAGTGCTCCCCGACAGGGGCAACACGAGCAGTACTTC	CSAPRQGQHEQYF
TRBV12-3/TRBV12-4	NA	TRBJ2-7	NA	TGTGCCAGCAGTCACCACGGGGGCGAGCAGTACTTC	CASSHHGGEQYF
TRBV3-1	NA	TRBJ2-7	many	TGTGCCAGCAGCCAAGTGTTTTCTGACCGAAGGGCGGAGTACTTC	CASSQVFSDRRAEYF
TRBV29-1	TRBD2	TRBJ2-3	NA	TGCAGCGCCGCCCCCAGTAGCGGGAGTAATATGCAGTATTTT	CSAAPSSGSNMQYF
TRBV6-1	NA	TRBJ1-2	few	TGTGCCAGCAGTCCCGTGGGGCTGGACTATGGCTACACCTTC	CASSPVGLDYGYTF
TRBV20-1	TRBD2	TRBJ2-5	NA	TGCAGTGCTAGAGTGCCGGGACTAGCAGGGGAGACCCAGTACTTC	CSARVPGLAGETQYF
TRBV4-3	NA	TRBJ2-1	few	TGCGCCAGCAGCCAAGAGAGATGGACCTACAATGAGCAGTTCTTC	CASSQERWTYNEQFF
TRBV7-2	NA	TRBJ1-1	few	TGTGCCACCGGATCGAGGGGCATATTGAACACTGAAGCTTTCTTT	CATGSRGILNTEAFF
TRBV9	TRBD2	TRBJ2-7	NA	TGTGCCAGCAGCGTCGGAATTAGCGGGATGGCCTACGAGCAGTACTTC	CASSVGISGMAYEQYF
TRBV28	NA	TRBJ2-7	NA	TGTGCCAGCAGCTCTCCCTCCCTCGGCTACGAGCAGTACTTC	CASSSPSLGYEQYF
TRBV18	TRBD1	TRBJ2-2	many	TGTGCCAGCTCACCAGGGACAGAGATAACCGGGGAGCTGTTTTTT	CASSPGTEITGELFF
TRBV5-6	TRBD1	TRBJ2-5	few	TGTGCCAGCAGCGAACGACAGGGCGCAGAGACCCAGTACTTC	CASSERQGAETQYF
TRBV20-1	NA	TRBJ1-4	few	TGCAGTGCTAGAGCATTAGCTGCAACTAATGAAAAACTGTTTTTT	CSARALAATNEKLFF
TRBV21-1	NA	TRBJ2-2	many	TGTGCCAGCAGCGACCAGAGAAGAGGGGTTCGCACCGGGGAGCTGTTTTTT	CASSDQRRGVRTGELFF